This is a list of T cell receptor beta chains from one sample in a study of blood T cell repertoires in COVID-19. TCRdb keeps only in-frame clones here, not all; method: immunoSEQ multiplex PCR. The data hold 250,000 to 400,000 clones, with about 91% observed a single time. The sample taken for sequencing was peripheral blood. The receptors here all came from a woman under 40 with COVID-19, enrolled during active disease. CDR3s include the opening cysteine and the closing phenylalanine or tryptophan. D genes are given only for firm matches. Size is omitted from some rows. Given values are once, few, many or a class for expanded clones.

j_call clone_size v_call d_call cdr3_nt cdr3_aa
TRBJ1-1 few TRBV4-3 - TGCGCCAGCAGCCAGACCAGGTTGAGCACTGAAGCTTTCTTT CASSQTRLSTEAFF
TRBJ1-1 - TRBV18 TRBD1 TGTGCCAGCTCACCGCTGGGACAGGGCACTGAAGCTTTCTTT CASSPLGQGTEAFF
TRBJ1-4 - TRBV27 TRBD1 TGTGCCAGCAGTATTAACAGGGGCTCTAACAAACTGTTTTTT CASSINRGSNKLFF
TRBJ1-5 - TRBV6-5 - TGTGCCACCACACCCACCAGGGTTAGCAATCAGCCCCAGCATTTT CATTPTRVSNQPQHF
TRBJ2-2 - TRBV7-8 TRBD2 TGTGCCAGCAGCTTAGAGCCTGGGCGGGGGAGGGCCGGGGAGCTGTTTTTT CASSLEPGRGRAGELFF
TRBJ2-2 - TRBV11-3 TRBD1 TGTGCCAGCAGCCCCGGGACAGGGAAGGCCGGGGAGCTGTTTTTT CASSPGTGKAGELFF
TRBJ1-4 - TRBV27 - TGTGCCAGCAGTAACTTAATGAATGAAAAACTGTTTTTT CASSNLMNEKLFF
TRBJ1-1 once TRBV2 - TGTGCCAGCAGTGAAATCCAGGGGCCTACTGAAGCTTTCTTT CASSEIQGPTEAFF
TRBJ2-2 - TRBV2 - TGTGCCAGCGCCCGAGGACAGTGGAACACCGGGGAGCTGTTTTTT CASARGQWNTGELFF
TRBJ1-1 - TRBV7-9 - TGTGCCAGCAGTCCCGACAGGAGAGGTTCGGCTTTCTTT CASSPDRRGSAFF
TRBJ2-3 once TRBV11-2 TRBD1 TGTGCCAGCAGCACCCGGACAGGGGCCACTTTCCCAACAGATACGCAGTATTTT CASSTRTGATFPTDTQYF